This T cell receptor (beta chain) originates from a study of CD8 T cells in ankylosing spondylitis. Germline-derived CDR1 and CDR2 are MDHEN and SYDVKM. The CDR3 runs to 14 residues. V lost 1 base and J 7 bases, leaving 13 bases between the germline ends. As regards this clonotype: The antigen is not known.

Points from the study as a whole: A TCR beta motif made of about 8 highly homologous variants seemed typical of ankylosing spondylitis blood.

In TCRdb, the 5' RACE reads were re-called with MiXCR into one record per CDR3 protein. The sample yields about 840,000 distinct CDR3 sequences, roughly 10% seen once. Sequenced: blood, either unsorted or a sorted T cell fraction (not recorded which). This TCR was sampled from a male donor with ankylosing spondylitis. The chain uses TRBV28 and TRBJ2-5, with D possibly matching TRBD1 (5 bases). The CDR3 loop is CASSLSDTVGTQYF. In nucleotides, the CDR3 is TGTGCCAGCAGTTTATCGGACACGGTAGGGACCCAGTACTTC.